This TCR beta chain was recorded in a study of blood T cells in healthy people across ages. All donors came from Russia, were Caucasian and healthy, and spanned ages about 6 to 95. The J segment lost 2 bases and the V segment lost 6 bases, leaving 7 bases of the junction unmatched. This CDR3 contains 15 residues. Germline V gives CDR1 MDHEN, CDR2 SYDVKM. A sample-barcoded 5' primer and a J-beta primer mix were used in a second PCR of roughly 6 to 11 cycles. In TCRdb, the 5' RACE reads were re-called with MiXCR into one record per CDR3 protein. The sample records roughly 1.7 million distinct CDR3 sequences, 30% to 40% being singletons. There are a few counts of this clonotype.

The sequenced sample consisted of blood. The gene calls are TRBV28 and TRBJ2-7, with 10 nucleotides matching TRBD2. This sequence was found in a woman aged 25 to 45 in good health. Here the CDR3 DNA reads TGTGCCAGCAGCTGGGGTACTAGCGGGACCTACGAGCAGTACTTC. It translates to CASSWGTSGTYEQYF.